This TCR delta chain was profiled in a study of γδ T cells in repeated Plasmodium falciparum infection. Overall study: Sampling occurred at baseline, pre-infection for selected infections, and 21 days post-infection.

Germline CDR1 TSWWSYY, CDR2 QGS. The CDR3 is 15 amino acids. TCRdb called clones anew from the multiplex PCR reads with CATT. The repertoire consists of about 48,000 delta-chain clones, with roughly 1.5% occurring once and the leading ten covering about 8.3%. Worth noting for this clone: No antigen is known for it. The protein in TCRdb stems from a much larger clone and differs at residue 11 from this DNA's translation, likely a read error; here the protein is translated from the DNA.

The study's findings and limits: Many TCRgamma sequences overlapped between individuals in stable Vgamma9/Vdelta2+ repertoires. One small rural Malian village, predominantly a single ethnic group, supplied the cohort.

Bulk repertoires came from Vgamma9/Vdelta2+ or Vdelta2-negative gammadelta T cells flow-sorted from PBMC. The chain couples TRDV1 to TRDJ1; no clear D gene. TCRdb is silent on the J gene; assignment here came from matching the DNA to germline. The sample taken for sequencing was gamma-delta T cells from blood. The TCR sequence derives from a pool of human donors (malaria-infected and uninfected, not separated). CDR3 in DNA: TGTGCTCTTGGGGGGCCGATCCGGGTTACCGGTAAACTCATCTTT. This codes for CALGGPIRVTGKLIF.